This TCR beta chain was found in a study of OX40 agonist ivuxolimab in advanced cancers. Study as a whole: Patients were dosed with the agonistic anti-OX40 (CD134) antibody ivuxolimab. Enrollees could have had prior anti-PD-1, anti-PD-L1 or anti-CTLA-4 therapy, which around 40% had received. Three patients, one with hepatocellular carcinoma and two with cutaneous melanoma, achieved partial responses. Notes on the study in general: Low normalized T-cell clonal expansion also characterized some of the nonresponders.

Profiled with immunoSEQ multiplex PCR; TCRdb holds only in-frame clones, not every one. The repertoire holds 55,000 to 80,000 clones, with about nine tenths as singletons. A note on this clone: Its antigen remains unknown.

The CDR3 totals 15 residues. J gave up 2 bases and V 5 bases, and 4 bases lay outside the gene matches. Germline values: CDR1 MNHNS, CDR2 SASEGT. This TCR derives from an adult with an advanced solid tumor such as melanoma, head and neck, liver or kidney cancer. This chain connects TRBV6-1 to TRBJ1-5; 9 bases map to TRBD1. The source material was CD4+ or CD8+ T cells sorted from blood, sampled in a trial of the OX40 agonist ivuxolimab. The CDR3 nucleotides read TGTGCCAGCAGTCCCCGGACAGGGGGCAATCAGCCCCAGCATTTT. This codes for CASSPRTGGNQPQHF.